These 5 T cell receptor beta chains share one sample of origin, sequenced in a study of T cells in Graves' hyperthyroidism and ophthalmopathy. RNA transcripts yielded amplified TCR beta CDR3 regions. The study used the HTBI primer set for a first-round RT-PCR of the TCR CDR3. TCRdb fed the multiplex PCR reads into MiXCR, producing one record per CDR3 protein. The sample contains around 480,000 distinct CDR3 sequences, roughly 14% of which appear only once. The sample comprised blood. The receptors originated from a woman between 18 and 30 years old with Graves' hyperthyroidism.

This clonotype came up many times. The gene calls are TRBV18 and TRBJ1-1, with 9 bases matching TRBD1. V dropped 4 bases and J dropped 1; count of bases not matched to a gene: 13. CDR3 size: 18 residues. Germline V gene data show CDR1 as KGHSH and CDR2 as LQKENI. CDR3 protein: CASSLLDRGEVGNTEAFF. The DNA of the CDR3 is TGTGCCAGCTCACTCTTGGACAGGGGTGAGGTTGGGAACACTGAAGCTTTCTTT.

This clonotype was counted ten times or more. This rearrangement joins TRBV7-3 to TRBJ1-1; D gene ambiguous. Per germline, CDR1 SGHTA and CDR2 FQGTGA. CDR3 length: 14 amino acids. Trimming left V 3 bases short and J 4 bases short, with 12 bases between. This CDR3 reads CASSFSTQATEAFF. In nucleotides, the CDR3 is TGTGCCAGCAGCTTTTCCACGCAGGCCACTGAAGCTTTCTTT.

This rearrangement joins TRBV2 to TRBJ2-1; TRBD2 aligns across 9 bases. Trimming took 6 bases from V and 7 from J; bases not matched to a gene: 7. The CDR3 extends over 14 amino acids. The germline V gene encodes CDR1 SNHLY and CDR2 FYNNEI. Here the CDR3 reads CASSAWAGGNEQFF. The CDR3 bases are TGTGCCAGCAGCGCCTGGGCGGGAGGGAATGAGCAGTTCTTC.

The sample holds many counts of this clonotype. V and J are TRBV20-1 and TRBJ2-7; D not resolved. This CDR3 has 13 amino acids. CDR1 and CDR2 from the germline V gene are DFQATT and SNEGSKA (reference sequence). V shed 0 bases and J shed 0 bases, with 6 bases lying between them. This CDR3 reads CSARDLISYEQYF. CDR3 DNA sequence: TGCAGTGCTAGAGATCTAATCTCCTACGAGCAGTACTTC.

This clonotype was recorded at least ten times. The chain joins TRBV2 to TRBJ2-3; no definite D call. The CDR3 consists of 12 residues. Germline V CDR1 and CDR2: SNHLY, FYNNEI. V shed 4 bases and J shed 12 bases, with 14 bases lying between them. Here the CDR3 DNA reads TGTGCCAGCAGTGTTCGCGCCGAGGCCCAGTATTTT. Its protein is CASSVRAEAQYF.